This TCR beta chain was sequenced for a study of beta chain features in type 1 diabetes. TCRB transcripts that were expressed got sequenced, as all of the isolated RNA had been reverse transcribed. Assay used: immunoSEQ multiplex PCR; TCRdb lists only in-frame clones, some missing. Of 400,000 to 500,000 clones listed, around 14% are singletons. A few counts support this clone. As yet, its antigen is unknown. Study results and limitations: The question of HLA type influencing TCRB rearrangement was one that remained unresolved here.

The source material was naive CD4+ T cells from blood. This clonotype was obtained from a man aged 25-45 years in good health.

The CDR3 region is CASSLIGYNEQFF. In DNA form, the CDR3 reads TGTGCCAGCAGCTTAATAGGTTACAATGAGCAGTTCTTC. The chain recombines TRBV11-2 with TRBJ2-1; D not resolved. The ends were cut back, 2 bases at V and 4 bases at J, with 6 bases in the middle. Germline lookup yields CDR1 SGHAT and CDR2 FQNNGV. The CDR3 totals 13 residues.